This T cell receptor (beta chain) appears in the sequencing data of a study of cytomegalovirus exposure and HLA in healthy donors. This clone was counted between two and nine times. Its matching antigen is unknown. General observations from the study: A later analysis associated 15,000 to 20,000 TCR beta sequences with HLA alleles at a 0.05 false discovery rate. Confirmation in vitro established that a few CMV-associated chains were specific for CMV antigens.

The CDR3 consists of 13 residues. V was pared by 4 bases and J by 0 bases, with 7 bases between. In germline, CDR1 is MNHEY, CDR2 SMNVEV (reference sequence). The primer mix had 60 Vbeta and 13 Jbeta primers. Assay: immunoSEQ multiplex PCR; the TCRdb copy retains only in-frame clones and omits some. The table shows 130,000 or so clones, with less than 85% occurring only once. The sequenced sample consisted of PBMCs. This sequence was found in a woman aged 35 to 49 in good health and CMV-seropositive. The chain uses TRBV27 and TRBJ2-7, with D possibly matching TRBD1 (6 bases). The CDR3 sequence is CASSSDSSYEQYF. CDR3 in DNA: TGTGCCAGCAGTTCGGACAGCTCCTACGAGCAGTACTTC.